This is a list of T cell receptor beta chains from one sample in a study of beta chain features in type 1 diabetes. The protocol was immunoSEQ multiplex PCR, while the TCRdb copy is restricted to in-frame clones and leaves out a portion. The data hold 100,000 to 150,000 clones, with 17% observed a single time. The sequenced sample was central memory CD4+ T cells from blood. The source of these receptors is a man younger than 30 with type 1 diabetes. Each CDR3 is given with its conserved first and last residue. A D gene is named only where the DNA matches it firmly. Size is omitted from some rows. Given values are once, few, many or a class for expanded clones.

j_call: TRBJ2-7; v_call: TRBV30; cdr3_length: 16; d_call: TRBD2; clone_size: NA; cdr3_aa: CAWRRSGRARSYEQYF; cdr3_nt: TGTGCCTGGAGGAGAAGCGGGAGGGCCAGGTCCTACGAGCAGTACTTC
j_call: TRBJ2-5; v_call: TRBV2; cdr3_length: 16; d_call: TRBD2; clone_size: NA; cdr3_aa: CASSEQLAGGMETQYF; cdr3_nt: TGTGCCAGCAGTGAACAACTAGCGGGAGGCATGGAGACCCAGTACTTC
j_call: TRBJ1-4; v_call: TRBV5-1; cdr3_length: 16; d_call: NA; clone_size: few; cdr3_aa: CASSLAGGTTNEKLFF; cdr3_nt: TGCGCCAGCAGCTTGGCCGGAGGGACAACTAATGAAAAACTGTTTTTT
j_call: TRBJ2-1; v_call: TRBV28; cdr3_length: 15; d_call: NA; clone_size: NA; cdr3_aa: CASTSPRGSYNEQFF; cdr3_nt: TGTGCCAGCACCTCCCCCCGCGGGTCCTACAATGAGCAGTTCTTC
j_call: TRBJ2-7; v_call: TRBV6-6; cdr3_length: 14; d_call: TRBD1; clone_size: few; cdr3_aa: CASSRQGSSYEQYF; cdr3_nt: TGTGCCAGCAGTCGACAGGGGAGCTCCTACGAGCAGTACTTC
j_call: TRBJ2-1; v_call: TRBV25-1; cdr3_length: 15; d_call: TRBD2; clone_size: NA; cdr3_aa: CASSASGRARSEQFF; cdr3_nt: TGTGCCAGCAGTGCTAGCGGGAGGGCCAGAAGTGAGCAGTTCTTC
j_call: TRBJ2-3; v_call: TRBV6-1; cdr3_length: 15; d_call: NA; clone_size: few; cdr3_aa: CASSEALTVLGPRYF; cdr3_nt: TGTGCCAGCAGTGAAGCGCTGACTGTCCTAGGCCCGCGGTATTTT
j_call: TRBJ1-1; v_call: TRBV28; cdr3_length: 13; d_call: TRBD1; clone_size: few; cdr3_aa: CASKTGTGLKAFF; cdr3_nt: TGTGCCAGTAAGACCGGGACAGGTTTGAAAGCTTTCTTT
j_call: TRBJ2-7; v_call: TRBV7-2; cdr3_length: 15; d_call: TRBD1; clone_size: few; cdr3_aa: CASSLDGTGFYEQYF; cdr3_nt: TGTGCCAGCAGCTTAGACGGGACAGGGTTTTACGAGCAGTACTTC
j_call: TRBJ2-7; v_call: TRBV25-1; cdr3_length: 14; d_call: NA; clone_size: NA; cdr3_aa: CASSEFGGTYEQYF; cdr3_nt: TGTGCCAGCAGTGAATTCGGGGGTACCTACGAGCAGTACTTC
j_call: TRBJ2-6; v_call: TRBV5-1; cdr3_length: 14; d_call: NA; clone_size: many; cdr3_aa: CASSFGHGANVLTF; cdr3_nt: TGCGCCAGCAGCTTTGGGCATGGGGCCAACGTCCTGACTTTC
j_call: TRBJ2-1; v_call: TRBV4-2; cdr3_length: 14; d_call: NA; clone_size: NA; cdr3_aa: CASSQDEVFDEQFF; cdr3_nt: TGTGCCAGCAGCCAAGATGAAGTTTTCGATGAGCAGTTCTTC
j_call: TRBJ2-1; v_call: TRBV5-8; cdr3_length: 11; d_call: NA; clone_size: many; cdr3_aa: CASSLYNEQFF; cdr3_nt: TGTGCCAGCAGCCTGTACAATGAGCAGTTCTTC
j_call: TRBJ2-7; v_call: TRBV29-1; cdr3_length: 12; d_call: NA; clone_size: NA; cdr3_aa: CSVGGDLYEQYF; cdr3_nt: TGCAGCGTTGGGGGCGACCTCTACGAGCAGTACTTC
j_call: TRBJ2-7; v_call: TRBV29-1; cdr3_length: 14; d_call: TRBD1; clone_size: NA; cdr3_aa: CSVEQDRATYEQYF; cdr3_nt: TGCAGCGTTGAACAGGACAGGGCGACCTACGAGCAGTACTTC
j_call: TRBJ1-2; v_call: TRBV18; cdr3_length: 14; d_call: TRBD1; clone_size: few; cdr3_aa: CASSPSGQGYGYTF; cdr3_nt: TGTGCCAGCTCACCAAGTGGACAGGGGTATGGCTACACCTTC
j_call: TRBJ2-7; v_call: TRBV7-2; cdr3_length: 13; d_call: NA; clone_size: NA; cdr3_aa: CASSLESMDEQYF; cdr3_nt: TGTGCCAGCAGCTTAGAATCTATGGACGAGCAGTACTTC
j_call: TRBJ2-1; v_call: TRBV11-2; cdr3_length: 15; d_call: NA; clone_size: NA; cdr3_aa: CASSQVRGKHNEQFF; cdr3_nt: TGTGCCAGCAGCCAAGTGCGCGGGAAACACAATGAGCAGTTCTTC
j_call: TRBJ1-2; v_call: TRBV27; cdr3_length: 15; d_call: NA; clone_size: NA; cdr3_aa: CASSLRVPAGYGYTF; cdr3_nt: TGTGCCAGCAGTTTGAGGGTCCCGGCTGGATATGGCTACACCTTC
j_call: TRBJ2-7; v_call: TRBV5-1; cdr3_length: 14; d_call: TRBD1; clone_size: few; cdr3_aa: CASSADRGPYEQYF; cdr3_nt: TGCGCCAGCAGCGCGGACAGGGGTCCCTACGAGCAGTACTTC
j_call: TRBJ2-1; v_call: TRBV7-7; cdr3_length: 15; d_call: NA; clone_size: few; cdr3_aa: CASSLGRRRGDEQFF; cdr3_nt: TGTGCTAGCAGCTTAGGGAGGCGGAGGGGGGATGAGCAGTTCTTC
j_call: TRBJ2-1; v_call: TRBV4-1; cdr3_length: 16; d_call: TRBD2; clone_size: few; cdr3_aa: CASSQVLAGDGVQQFF; cdr3_nt: TGCGCCAGCAGCCAAGTACTAGCGGGAGATGGGGTACAGCAGTTCTTC
j_call: TRBJ2-5; v_call: TRBV29-1; cdr3_length: 14; d_call: NA; clone_size: few; cdr3_aa: CCVVGADGGETQYF; cdr3_nt: TGCTGCGTTGTGGGGGCCGACGGGGGAGAGACCCAGTACTTC
j_call: TRBJ2-7; v_call: TRBV7-9; cdr3_length: 13; d_call: NA; clone_size: NA; cdr3_aa: CASSFGFSYEQYF; cdr3_nt: TGTGCCAGCAGCTTCGGTTTCTCCTACGAGCAGTACTTC
j_call: TRBJ2-6; v_call: TRBV30; cdr3_length: 13; d_call: NA; clone_size: NA; cdr3_aa: CAWESTGANVLTF; cdr3_nt: TGTGCCTGGGAGTCGACTGGGGCCAACGTCCTGACTTTC
j_call: TRBJ2-5; v_call: TRBV9; cdr3_length: 13; d_call: NA; clone_size: once; cdr3_aa: CASSVARGETQYF; cdr3_nt: TGTGCCAGCAGCGTAGCTAGAGGGGAGACCCAGTACTTC
j_call: TRBJ1-3; v_call: TRBV7-2; cdr3_length: 16; d_call: NA; clone_size: NA; cdr3_aa: CASSLDPRASGNTIYF; cdr3_nt: TGTGCCAGCAGCTTAGACCCCAGGGCTAGCGGAAACACCATATATTTT
j_call: TRBJ1-2; v_call: TRBV4-1; cdr3_length: 14; d_call: NA; clone_size: few; cdr3_aa: CASSQGRRNYGYTF; cdr3_nt: TGCGCCAGCAGCCAAGGGAGAAGGAACTATGGCTACACCTTC
j_call: TRBJ2-5; v_call: TRBV20-1; cdr3_length: 9; d_call: NA; clone_size: medium-sized; cdr3_aa: CSAPETQYF; cdr3_nt: TGCAGTGCCCCAGAGACCCAGTACTTC
j_call: TRBJ2-7; v_call: TRBV9; cdr3_length: 12; d_call: NA; clone_size: few; cdr3_aa: CASSVAAGEQYF; cdr3_nt: TGTGCCAGCAGCGTAGCGGCGGGCGAGCAGTACTTC
j_call: TRBJ2-7; v_call: TRBV11-2; cdr3_length: 14; d_call: NA; clone_size: NA; cdr3_aa: CASSSPSRSYEQYF; cdr3_nt: TGTGCCAGCAGCTCCCCTAGCAGATCCTACGAGCAGTACTTC
j_call: TRBJ2-7; v_call: TRBV15; cdr3_length: 14; d_call: NA; clone_size: NA; cdr3_aa: CATRPGAGRGEQYF; cdr3_nt: TGTGCCACCAGACCGGGGGCAGGTCGGGGGGAGCAGTACTTC
j_call: TRBJ2-1; v_call: TRBV18; cdr3_length: 18; d_call: TRBD2; clone_size: NA; cdr3_aa: CASSPPNLVGGAYNEQFF; cdr3_nt: TGTGCCAGCTCACCACCCAACCTTGTCGGGGGGGCCTACAATGAGCAGTTCTTC
j_call: TRBJ2-1; v_call: TRBV9; cdr3_length: 14; d_call: NA; clone_size: many; cdr3_aa: CASRRLSSYNEQFF; cdr3_nt: TGTGCCAGCAGAAGACTTAGCTCCTACAATGAGCAGTTCTTC
j_call: TRBJ2-3; v_call: TRBV27; cdr3_length: 15; d_call: TRBD2; clone_size: NA; cdr3_aa: CASIGLAGGTDTQYF; cdr3_nt: TGTGCCAGCATTGGACTAGCGGGAGGCACAGATACGCAGTATTTT
j_call: TRBJ2-3; v_call: TRBV4-1; cdr3_length: 17; d_call: TRBD2; clone_size: few; cdr3_aa: CASSQDELAGPSDTQYF; cdr3_nt: TGCGCCAGCAGCCAAGATGAGCTAGCGGGACCATCAGATACGCAGTATTTT
j_call: TRBJ1-1; v_call: TRBV18; cdr3_length: 14; d_call: NA; clone_size: NA; cdr3_aa: CASSPLGVEAEAFF; cdr3_nt: TGTGCCAGCTCACCCTTAGGGGTGGAGGCTGAAGCTTTCTTT
j_call: TRBJ2-3; v_call: TRBV27; cdr3_length: 12; d_call: NA; clone_size: NA; cdr3_aa: CASSFGPDTQYF; cdr3_nt: TGTGCCAGCAGTTTCGGCCCAGATACGCAGTATTTT
j_call: TRBJ1-6; v_call: TRBV25-1; cdr3_length: 13; d_call: NA; clone_size: few; cdr3_aa: CASRGRLNSPLHF; cdr3_nt: TGTGCCAGCCGGGGACGCCTAAATTCACCCCTCCACTTT
j_call: TRBJ2-2; v_call: TRBV5-1; cdr3_length: 13; d_call: NA; clone_size: few; cdr3_aa: CASSLGDTGELFF; cdr3_nt: TGCGCCAGCAGCTTGGGGGACACCGGGGAGCTGTTTTTT
j_call: TRBJ1-5; v_call: TRBV30; cdr3_length: 15; d_call: TRBD1; clone_size: few; cdr3_aa: CAWSAGRDRVEPQHF; cdr3_nt: TGTGCCTGGAGTGCAGGGAGGGACAGGGTAGAGCCCCAGCATTTT
j_call: TRBJ2-3; v_call: TRBV7-2; cdr3_length: 15; d_call: TRBD2; clone_size: NA; cdr3_aa: CASSFRRGSSDTQYF; cdr3_nt: TGTGCCAGCAGCTTTAGGCGGGGGTCCTCAGATACGCAGTATTTT
j_call: TRBJ2-3; v_call: TRBV7-2; cdr3_length: 15; d_call: TRBD1; clone_size: NA; cdr3_aa: CASSLEGQGTDTQYF; cdr3_nt: TGTGCCAGCAGCTTGGAGGGACAGGGCACAGATACGCAGTATTTT
j_call: TRBJ1-6; v_call: TRBV27; cdr3_length: 15; d_call: NA; clone_size: few; cdr3_aa: CASYPMGAGNSPLHF; cdr3_nt: TGTGCCAGCTACCCTATGGGGGCAGGGAATTCACCCCTCCACTTT
j_call: TRBJ2-7; v_call: TRBV30; cdr3_length: 12; d_call: TRBD1; clone_size: many; cdr3_aa: CAWTGGFYEQYF; cdr3_nt: TGTGCCTGGACAGGGGGATTCTACGAGCAGTACTTC
j_call: TRBJ2-1; v_call: TRBV6-4; cdr3_length: 15; d_call: TRBD2; clone_size: many; cdr3_aa: CASSVLGGRGSEQFF; cdr3_nt: TGTGCCAGCAGTGTATTAGGCGGGAGAGGGAGTGAGCAGTTCTTC
j_call: TRBJ2-1; v_call: TRBV7-7; cdr3_length: 13; d_call: NA; clone_size: NA; cdr3_aa: CASSLTHNNEQFF; cdr3_nt: TGTGCTAGCAGCTTAACACACAACAATGAGCAGTTCTTC
j_call: TRBJ2-3; v_call: TRBV15; cdr3_length: 15; d_call: TRBD2; clone_size: NA; cdr3_aa: CATRNEREGRNTQYF; cdr3_nt: TGTGCCACCCGCAACGAGCGGGAGGGCCGGAATACGCAGTATTTT
j_call: TRBJ2-5; v_call: TRBV6-5; cdr3_length: 13; d_call: NA; clone_size: NA; cdr3_aa: CASSSGDEETQYF; cdr3_nt: TGTGCCAGCAGTTCGGGAGATGAAGAGACCCAGTACTTC
j_call: TRBJ2-7; v_call: TRBV14; cdr3_length: 16; d_call: TRBD2; clone_size: NA; cdr3_aa: CASKWLAGGIPNEQYF; cdr3_nt: TGTGCCAGCAAATGGCTAGCGGGAGGTATTCCCAACGAGCAGTACTTC
j_call: TRBJ2-3; v_call: TRBV5-1; cdr3_length: 17; d_call: TRBD2; clone_size: few; cdr3_aa: CASGLAVNGVGTDTQYF; cdr3_nt: TGCGCCAGCGGACTAGCGGTCAACGGAGTAGGGACAGATACGCAGTATTTT
j_call: TRBJ1-4; v_call: TRBV30; cdr3_length: 14; d_call: NA; clone_size: NA; cdr3_aa: CAWSGGRRNEKLFF; cdr3_nt: TGTGCCTGGAGCGGGGGCAGGAGAAATGAAAAACTGTTTTTT
j_call: TRBJ2-3; v_call: TRBV11-2; cdr3_length: 13; d_call: NA; clone_size: few; cdr3_aa: CASSPPGTDTQYF; cdr3_nt: TGTGCCAGCAGCCCACCGGGTACAGATACGCAGTATTTT